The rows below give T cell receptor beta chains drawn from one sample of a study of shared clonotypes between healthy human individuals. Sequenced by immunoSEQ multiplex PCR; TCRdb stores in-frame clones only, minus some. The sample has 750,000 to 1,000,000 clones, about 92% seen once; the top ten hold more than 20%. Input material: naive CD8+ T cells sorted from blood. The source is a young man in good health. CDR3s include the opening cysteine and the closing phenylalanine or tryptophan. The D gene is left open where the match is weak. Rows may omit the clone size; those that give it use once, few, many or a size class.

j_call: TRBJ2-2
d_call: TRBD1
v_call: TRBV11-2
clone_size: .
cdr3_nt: TGTGCCAGCAGCTTAGAGGGACAGGGGTTTTTCGTCGCCGGGGAGCTGTTTTTT
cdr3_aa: CASSLEGQGFFVAGELFF

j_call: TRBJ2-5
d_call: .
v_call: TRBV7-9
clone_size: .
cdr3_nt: TGTGCCTTCGGTGAGACCCAGTACTTC
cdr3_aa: CAFGETQYF

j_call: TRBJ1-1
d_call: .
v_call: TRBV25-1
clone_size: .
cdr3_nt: TGTGCCAGCAGTGAATTCGGCGGTGTAGCCATGAACACTGAAGCTTTCTTT
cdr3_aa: CASSEFGGVAMNTEAFF

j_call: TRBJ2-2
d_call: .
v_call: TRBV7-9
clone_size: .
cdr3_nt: TGTGCCAGCAGCTCCAACAAGCCGACAGGGAACACCGGGGAGCTGTTTTTT
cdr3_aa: CASSSNKPTGNTGELFF

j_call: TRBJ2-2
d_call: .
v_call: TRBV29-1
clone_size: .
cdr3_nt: TGCAGCGTCGTTAACTCCCAGGGGATGAACACCGGGGAGCTGTTTTTT
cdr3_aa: CSVVNSQGMNTGELFF

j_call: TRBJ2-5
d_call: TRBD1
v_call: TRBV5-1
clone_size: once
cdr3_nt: TGCGCCAGCAGCTTCCGGGACAGGGGGGTTGGAGAGACCCAGTACTTC
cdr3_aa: CASSFRDRGVGETQYF

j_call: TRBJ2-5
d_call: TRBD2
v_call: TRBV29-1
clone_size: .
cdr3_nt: TGCAGCGTTGGTCTTTCCGCTAGCGGGAGTGATGAGACCCAGTACTTC
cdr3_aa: CSVGLSASGSDETQYF

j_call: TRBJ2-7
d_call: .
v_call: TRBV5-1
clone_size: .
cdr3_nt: TGCGCCAGCAGCTTGGGACAGCGCTCCTACGAGCAGTACTTC
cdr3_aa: CASSLGQRSYEQYF

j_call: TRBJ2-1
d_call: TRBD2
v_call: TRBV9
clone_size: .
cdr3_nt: TGTGCCAGCAGCGTAGGGAGCGGGAGTGCATCCTACAATGAGCAGTTCTTC
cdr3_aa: CASSVGSGSASYNEQFF

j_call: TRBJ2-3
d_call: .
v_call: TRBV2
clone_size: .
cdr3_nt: TGTGCCAGCAGTGAGGGATCGGGACCTTACACAGATACGCAGTATTTT
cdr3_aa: CASSEGSGPYTDTQYF

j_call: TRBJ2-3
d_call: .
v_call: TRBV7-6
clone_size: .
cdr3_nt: TGTGCCAGCAGCGTAGGTGCAGGCGTTTGGACCACAGATACGCAGTATTTT
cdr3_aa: CASSVGAGVWTTDTQYF

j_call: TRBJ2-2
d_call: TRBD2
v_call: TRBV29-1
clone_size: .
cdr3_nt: TGCAGCGTTGAAAGCGGGAGTTCCGGGGAGCTGTTTTTT
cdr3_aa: CSVESGSSGELFF

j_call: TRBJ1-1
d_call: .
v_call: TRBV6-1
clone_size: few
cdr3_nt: TGTGCCAGCAGTGAAGGGAACACTGAAGCTTTCTTT
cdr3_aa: CASSEGNTEAFF

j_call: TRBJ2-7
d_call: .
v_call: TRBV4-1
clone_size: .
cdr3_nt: TGCGCCAGCAGCCAAGTAACCCAATACGAGCAGTACTTC
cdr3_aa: CASSQVTQYEQYF

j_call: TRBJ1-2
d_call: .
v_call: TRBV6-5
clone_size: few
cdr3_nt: TGTGCCAGCAGTTACTCGGACGGGGCAGGATTTGACTACACCTTC
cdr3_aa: CASSYSDGAGFDYTF

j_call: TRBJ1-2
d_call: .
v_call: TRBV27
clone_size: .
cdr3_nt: TGTGCCAGCAGCTTAAACTTTAACTATGGCTACACCTTC
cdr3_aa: CASSLNFNYGYTF

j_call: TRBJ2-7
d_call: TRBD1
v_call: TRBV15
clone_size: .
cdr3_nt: TGTGCCACCAGCGGCGGACAGGGGGCCTACGAGCAGTACTTC
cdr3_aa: CATSGGQGAYEQYF

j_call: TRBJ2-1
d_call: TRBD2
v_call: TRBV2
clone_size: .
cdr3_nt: TGTGCCAGCACCGAAGTAGCGGGAGGGCGCAATGAGCAGTTCTTC
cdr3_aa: CASTEVAGGRNEQFF

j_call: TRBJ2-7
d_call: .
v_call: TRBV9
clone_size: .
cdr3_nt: TGTGCCAGCAGCGTAGCCGGGGACGACTACGAGCAGTACTTC
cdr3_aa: CASSVAGDDYEQYF

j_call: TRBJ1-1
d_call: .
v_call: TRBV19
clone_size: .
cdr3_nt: TGTGCCAGTAGTCCGCCTGGGGTGAGAAGGGATGAAGCTTTCTTT
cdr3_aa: CASSPPGVRRDEAFF

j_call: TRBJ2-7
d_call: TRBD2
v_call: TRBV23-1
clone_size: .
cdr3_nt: TGCGCCAGCAGTCAAACTAGCGGGAGGTGGTGTAGCTACGAGCAGTACTTC
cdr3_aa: CASSQTSGRWCSYEQYF

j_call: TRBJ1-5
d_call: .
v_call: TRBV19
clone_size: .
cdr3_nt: TGTGCCAGTAGTTCACAGGGAGATCAGCCCCAGCATTTT
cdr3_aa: CASSSQGDQPQHF

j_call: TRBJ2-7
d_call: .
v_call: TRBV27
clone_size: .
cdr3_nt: TGTGCCAGCAGGGACATTGGATCCTACGAGCAGTACTTC
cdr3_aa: CASRDIGSYEQYF

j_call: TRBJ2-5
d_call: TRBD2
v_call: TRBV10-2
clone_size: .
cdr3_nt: TGCGCCATCCAACGGTCCGGGACTAGCAGGGACCAAGAGACCCAGTACTTC
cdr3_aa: CAIQRSGTSRDQETQYF

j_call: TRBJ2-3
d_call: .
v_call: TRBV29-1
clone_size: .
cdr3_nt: TGCAGCGTTGAAACCGGGAGCGGTGGTACGCAGTATTTT
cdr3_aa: CSVETGSGGTQYF

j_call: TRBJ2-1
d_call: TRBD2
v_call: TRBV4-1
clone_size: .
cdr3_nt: TGCGCCAGCAGCTCCCGGGAGGGCTCCCTTTACAATGAGCAGTTCTTC
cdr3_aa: CASSSREGSLYNEQFF

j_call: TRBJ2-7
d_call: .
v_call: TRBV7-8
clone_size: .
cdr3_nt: TGTGCCAGCAGAACCACAGGCAACCCCTCCTACGAGCAGTACTTC
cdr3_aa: CASRTTGNPSYEQYF

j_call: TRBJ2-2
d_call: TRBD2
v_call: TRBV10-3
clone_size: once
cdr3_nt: TGTGCCATCAGCCCGACCGGGACTAGCGGGAGGACTTACACCGGGGAGCTGTTTTTT
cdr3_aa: CAISPTGTSGRTYTGELFF

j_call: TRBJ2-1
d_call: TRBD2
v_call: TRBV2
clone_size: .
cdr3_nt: TGTGCCAGCACCGGTCGTCTAGCGGGATCCACCTACAATGAGCAGTTCTTC
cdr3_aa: CASTGRLAGSTYNEQFF

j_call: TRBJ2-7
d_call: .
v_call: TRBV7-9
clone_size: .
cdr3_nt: TGTGCCAGCAGCTTAGAAGGACGGGACTCCTACGAGCAGTACTTC
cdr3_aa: CASSLEGRDSYEQYF

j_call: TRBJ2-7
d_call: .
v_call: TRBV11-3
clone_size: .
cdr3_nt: TGTGCCAGCAGCTTAGGTCGGGGAACCTACGAGCAGTACTTC
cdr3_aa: CASSLGRGTYEQYF

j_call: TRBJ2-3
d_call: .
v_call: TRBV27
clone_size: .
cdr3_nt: TGTGCCAGCAGTTTATTTCAGGGGATAGATACGCAGTATTTT
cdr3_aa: CASSLFQGIDTQYF

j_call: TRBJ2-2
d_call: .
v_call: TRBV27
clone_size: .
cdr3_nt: TGTGCCAGCTCCCTCTGGGGTCCCGGGGAGCTGTTTTTT
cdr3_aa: CASSLWGPGELFF

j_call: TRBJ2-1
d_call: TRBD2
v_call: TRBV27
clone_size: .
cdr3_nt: TGTGCCAGCAGTATTATAGCGGGAGGGCCCGACAATGAGCAGTTCTTC
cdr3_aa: CASSIIAGGPDNEQFF

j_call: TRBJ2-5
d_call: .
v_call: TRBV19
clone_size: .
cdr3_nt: TGTGCCAGTAGTATAGAGTGGGTACCACTCGGACAAGAGACCCAGTACTTC
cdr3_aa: CASSIEWVPLGQETQYF

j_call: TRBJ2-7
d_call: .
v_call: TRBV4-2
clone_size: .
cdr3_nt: TGTGCCAGCAGCCACGGAGGGGAGCAGTACTTC
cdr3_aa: CASSHGGEQYF

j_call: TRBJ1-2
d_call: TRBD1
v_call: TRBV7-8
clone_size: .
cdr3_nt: TGTGCCAGCAGCGACAGGGGGCCCGCTTATGGCTACACCTTC
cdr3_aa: CASSDRGPAYGYTF

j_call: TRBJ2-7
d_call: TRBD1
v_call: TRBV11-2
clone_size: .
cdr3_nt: TGTGCCAGCAGCTTCGGTACAGGGGGGAACCACGAGCAGTACTTC
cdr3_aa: CASSFGTGGNHEQYF

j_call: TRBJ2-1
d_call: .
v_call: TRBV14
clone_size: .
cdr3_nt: TGTGCCAGCAGCCAAGAAAGTCCGGGGGGCGATGAGCAGTTCTTC
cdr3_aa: CASSQESPGGDEQFF

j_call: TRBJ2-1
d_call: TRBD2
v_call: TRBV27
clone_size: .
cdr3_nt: TGTGCCAGCAGTTTTCTGTCTAGCGGAGCTCACAATGAGCAGTTCTTC
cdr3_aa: CASSFLSSGAHNEQFF

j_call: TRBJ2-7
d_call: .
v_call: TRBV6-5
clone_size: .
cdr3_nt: TGTGCCAGCAGTTCTGCAGGACCCTACGAGCAGTACTTC
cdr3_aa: CASSSAGPYEQYF

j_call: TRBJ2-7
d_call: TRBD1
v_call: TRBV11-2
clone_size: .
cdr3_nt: TGTGCCAGCAGCTCACGGGTGCAGGGGGCCTACGAGCAGTACTTC
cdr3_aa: CASSSRVQGAYEQYF

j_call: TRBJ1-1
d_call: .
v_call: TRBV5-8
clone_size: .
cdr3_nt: TGTGCCAGCAGCTTGGCCGGGGGCGGTGAAGCTTTCTTT
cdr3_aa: CASSLAGGGEAFF

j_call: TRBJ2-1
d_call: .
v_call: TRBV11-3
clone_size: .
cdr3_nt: TGTGCCAGCACCCCCTCCTCAAGGACCTACAATGAGCAGTTCTTC
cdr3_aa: CASTPSSRTYNEQFF

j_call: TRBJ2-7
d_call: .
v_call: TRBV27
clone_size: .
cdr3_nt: TGTGCCAGCAGTTTCGGCGCCGTAGCCTACGAGCAGTACTTC
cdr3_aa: CASSFGAVAYEQYF

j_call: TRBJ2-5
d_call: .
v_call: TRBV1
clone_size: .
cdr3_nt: TGCACCAGCAGCCGAGGGGGACTAGCGGGAGTGGGTCAAGAGACCCAGTACTTC
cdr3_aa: CTSSRGGLAGVGQETQYF

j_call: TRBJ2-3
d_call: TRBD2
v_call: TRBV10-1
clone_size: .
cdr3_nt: TGCGCCAGCTCCGGGACTAGCGACTCGGAGGCTACAGATACGCAGTATTTT
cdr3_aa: CASSGTSDSEATDTQYF

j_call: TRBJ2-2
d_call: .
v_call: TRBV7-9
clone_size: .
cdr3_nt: TGTGCCAGCAGCTTAGGAAGTCGGGAAGGGAACACCGGGGAGCTGTTTTTT
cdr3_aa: CASSLGSREGNTGELFF

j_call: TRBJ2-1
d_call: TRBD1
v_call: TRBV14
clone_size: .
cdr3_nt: TGTGCCAGCAGCCACGTACCTGGACAGGGGAGCTCCTACAATGAGCAGTTCTTC
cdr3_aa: CASSHVPGQGSSYNEQFF

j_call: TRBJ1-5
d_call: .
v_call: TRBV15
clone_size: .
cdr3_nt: TGTGCCACCAGCAGAGCCCGAGTCAGTAATCAGCCCCAGCATTTT
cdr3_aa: CATSRARVSNQPQHF

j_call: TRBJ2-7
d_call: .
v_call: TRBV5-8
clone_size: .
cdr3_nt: TGTGCCAGCAGCCTTGGAATATTCTACGAGCAGTACTTC
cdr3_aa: CASSLGIFYEQYF

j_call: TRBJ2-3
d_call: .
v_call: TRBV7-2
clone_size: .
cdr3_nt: TGTGCCAGCAGCTTAGTGGCAGGATACACAGATACGCAGTATTTT
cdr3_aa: CASSLVAGYTDTQYF

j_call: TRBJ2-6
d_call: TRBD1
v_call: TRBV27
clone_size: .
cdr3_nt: TGTGCCAGCAGTTCCCCCCGGACAGGGTCCGGGGCCAACGTCCTGACTTTC
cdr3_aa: CASSSPRTGSGANVLTF

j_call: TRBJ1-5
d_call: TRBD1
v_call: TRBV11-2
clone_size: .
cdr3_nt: TGTGCCAGCAGCTTTGGGCAGGGGGATCAGCCCCAGCATTTT
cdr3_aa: CASSFGQGDQPQHF

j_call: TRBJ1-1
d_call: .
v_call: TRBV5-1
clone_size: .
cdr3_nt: TGCGCCAGCAGCTTGGTTCAGTTTGGGGACCCGAACACTGAAGCTTTCTTT
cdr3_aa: CASSLVQFGDPNTEAFF

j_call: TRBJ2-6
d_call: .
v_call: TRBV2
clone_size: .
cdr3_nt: TGTGCCAGCAGGCCCGACTCCTCTGGGGCCAACGTCCTGACTTTC
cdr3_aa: CASRPDSSGANVLTF

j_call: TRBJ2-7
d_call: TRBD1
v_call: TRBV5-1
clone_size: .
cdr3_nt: TGCGCCAGCAGCGCCAACAGGGGGCAGCGGTCCTACGAGCAGTACTTC
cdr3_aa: CASSANRGQRSYEQYF

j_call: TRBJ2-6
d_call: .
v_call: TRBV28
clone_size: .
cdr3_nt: TGTGCCAGCAGCACGTGGAGGAAATCTGGGGCCAACGTCCTGACTTTC
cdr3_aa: CASSTWRKSGANVLTF

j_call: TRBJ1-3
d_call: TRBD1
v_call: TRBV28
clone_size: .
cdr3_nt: TGTGCCAGCAGTGTGTGGGACAGTGTGGGAAACACCATATATTTT
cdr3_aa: CASSVWDSVGNTIYF

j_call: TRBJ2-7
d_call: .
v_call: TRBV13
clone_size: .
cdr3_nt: TGTGCCAGCAGCCTACTTAGCTCCTACGAGCAGTACTTC
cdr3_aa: CASSLLSSYEQYF